This record concerns one T cell receptor beta chain sequence. Its antigen target is currently unknown. No much larger clonotype is one base removed from it; base qualities were not supplied. These data belong to a study of OX40 agonist ivuxolimab in advanced cancers. Regarding the research as a whole: Ivuxolimab was a fully human IgG2 agonistic monoclonal antibody targeting the costimulatory receptor OX40 (CD134). Intravenous ivuxolimab was administered to patients every 2 weeks at six dose levels: 0.01, 0.1, 0.3, 1.5, 3 and 10 mg/kg. Of the approximately 50 dose-escalation patients, hepatocellular carcinoma was present in roughly 19, melanoma in approximately 15, renal cell carcinoma in 9 and head and neck cancer in 9. A male proportion of roughly 85% and a mean age of around 60 years, ranging from about 23 to 90, were recorded for the dose-escalation cohort. Prior anti-PD-1, anti-PD-L1 or anti-CTLA-4 therapy was permitted, and approximately 40% of dose-escalation patients had received checkpoint inhibitors. Three dose-escalation patients achieved partial responses, one with hepatocellular carcinoma and two with cutaneous melanoma. The purpose of peripheral TCRbeta sequencing was to test whether ivuxolimab changed TCR sequence diversity and led to clonal T-cell expansion. The paper reports the monotherapy dose-escalation portion (N of about 56 patients) of the phase I ivuxolimab trial. Results and caveats for the whole study, not just this receptor: At doses of 0.1 to 3.0 mg/kg, clonal expansion of both CD4+ and CD8+ T cells in blood was seen between baseline and week 6. After ivuxolimab, CD8+ T cells had more expanded clones than CD4+ T cells on average. In the 0.1-3.0 mg/kg groups, partial responders had among the lowest normalized peripheral clonal expansion, particularly in CD8+ T cells. Low levels of normalized T-cell clonal expansion were also seen in some patients who did not respond. Antigen specificity was not determined for the clonally expanded peripheral T cells.

Based on the germline V gene, the CDR1 and CDR2 sequences are SGHTA and FQGNSA. From its cysteine to its phenylalanine, the CDR3 spans 14 amino acids. Only the CDR3 DNA stays, 42 bases, in frame from base 1. The V and J ends are trimmed by 2 bases and 6 bases, leaving 11 bases between them. For sequencing of the TCRbeta CDR3 region, genomic DNA was extracted from the sorted cells. The immunoSEQ Assay was used to sequence the TCRbeta CDR3 regions. Sourced from immuneACCESS, this table was stored by TCRdb with only in-frame sequences that have V and J called. A share of the clones is absent; for the studies checked, an unresolved V gene accounts for under half, and the remainder has no known explanation. The sample has almost 70,000 clones on record, roughly 90% of them singletons. The leading ten clones occupy around 8.2% of the sample. Patients with autoimmune disease history or receiving systemic immunosuppression were excluded from the trial. Peripheral blood for TCR sequencing was collected from all dose cohorts at baseline, on cycle 4 day 1, and on cycle 7 day 1. Samples came from an open-label, multicenter, first-in-human phase I dose-escalation trial of ivuxolimab. Adults with locally advanced or metastatic melanoma, renal cell carcinoma, hepatocellular carcinoma or head and neck squamous cell carcinoma were enrolled in the trial. Before TCR sequencing, CD4+ and CD8+ T cells were separately sorted from peripheral blood.

Sequencing was performed on CD4+ or CD8+ T cells sorted from blood, taken in a trial of the OX40 agonist ivuxolimab. The receptor chain draws on TRBV7-2 and TRBJ1-5, with a tentative D gene TRBD1 over 5 matching bases. The sequence derives from an adult with an advanced solid tumor such as melanoma, head and neck, liver or kidney cancer. The encoded CDR3 is CASSLTGTGQPQHF. The DNA sequence is as follows: TGTGCCAGCAGCTTAACAGGCACTGGTCAGCCCCAGCATTTT. Where the CDR3 stops, the reference TRBV7-2 and TRBJ1-5 genes take over; the full variable domain is GAGVSQSPSNKVTEKGKDVELRCDPISGHTALYWYRQSLGQGLEFLIYFQGNSAPDKSGLPSDRFSAERTGGSVSTLTIQRTQQEDSAVYLCASSLTGTGQPQHFGDGTRLSIL.